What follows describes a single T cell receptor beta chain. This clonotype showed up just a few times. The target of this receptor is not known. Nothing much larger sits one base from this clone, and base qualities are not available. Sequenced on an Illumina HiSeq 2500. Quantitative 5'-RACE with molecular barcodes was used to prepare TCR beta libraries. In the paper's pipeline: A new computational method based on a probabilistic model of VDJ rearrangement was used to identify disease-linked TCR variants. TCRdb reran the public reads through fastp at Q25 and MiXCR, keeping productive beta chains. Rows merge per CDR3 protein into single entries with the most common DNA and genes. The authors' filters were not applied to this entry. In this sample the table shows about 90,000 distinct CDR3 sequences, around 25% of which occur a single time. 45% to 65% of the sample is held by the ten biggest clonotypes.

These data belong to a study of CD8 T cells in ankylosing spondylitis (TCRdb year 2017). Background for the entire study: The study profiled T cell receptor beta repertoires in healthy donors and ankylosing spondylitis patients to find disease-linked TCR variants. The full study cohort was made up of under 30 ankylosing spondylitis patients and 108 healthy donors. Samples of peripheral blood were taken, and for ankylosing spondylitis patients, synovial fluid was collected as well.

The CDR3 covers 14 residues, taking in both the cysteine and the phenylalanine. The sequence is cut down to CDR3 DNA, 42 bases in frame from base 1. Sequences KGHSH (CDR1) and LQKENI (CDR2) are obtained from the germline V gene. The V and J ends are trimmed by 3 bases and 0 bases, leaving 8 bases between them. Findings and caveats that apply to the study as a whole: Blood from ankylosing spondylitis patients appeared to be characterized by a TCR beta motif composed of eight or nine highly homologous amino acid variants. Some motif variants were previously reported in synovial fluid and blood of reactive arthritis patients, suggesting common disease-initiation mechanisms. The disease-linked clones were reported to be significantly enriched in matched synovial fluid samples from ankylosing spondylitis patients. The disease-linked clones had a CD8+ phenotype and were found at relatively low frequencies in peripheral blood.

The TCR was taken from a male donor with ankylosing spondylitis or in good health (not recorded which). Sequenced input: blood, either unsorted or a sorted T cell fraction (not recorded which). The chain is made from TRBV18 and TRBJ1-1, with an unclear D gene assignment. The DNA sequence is TGTGCCAGCTCACCGAGAAACATGAACACTGAAGCTTTCTTT. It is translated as CASSPRNMNTEAFF.